This TCR beta chain derives from a study of cytomegalovirus exposure and HLA in healthy donors. Overall study context: Earlier, 95 million to 140 million unique TCR beta sequences were recovered from approximately 180 million T cells by an analysis. Overall study results and limits: It was in a later analysis that TCR association rates were seen to vary by HLA locus, highest for DRB1 and lowest for HLA-C. Reported performance of the classifier showed diagnosis of cytomegalovirus status with high specificity and sensitivity.

About this clone itself: Its antigen remains unknown.

Donors likely had unrecorded immune exposures despite being nominally healthy when sampled. It was with 60 Vbeta and 13 Jbeta primers that the PCR ran. Here immunoSEQ multiplex PCR was the method, and the copy in TCRdb shows in-frame clones only, minus some. This table holds 110,000 to 150,000 clones, around three quarters found once. Trimming removed 3 bases from V and 7 bases from J; junction bases left unmatched: 7. This CDR3 has 14 residues. Germline V CDR1 and CDR2: MDHEN, SYDVKM. The chain uses TRBV28 and TRBJ1-2; 8 bases fit TRBD1. The receptor's source is a woman aged 18-30 years in good health and CMV-seropositive. The sequencing input was PBMCs. This chain's CDR3 is CASSLGTGVSGYTF. The CDR3 DNA reads TGTGCCAGCAGTTTGGGGACAGGAGTTAGTGGCTACACCTTC.